The 17 T cell receptor beta chains in this list originate from one sample, sequenced in a study of CD8 T cells in Susac syndrome. RNA amounts of 0.5 to 1 ug underwent reverse transcription with random hexamers. MiXCR, applied by TCRdb to the immunoSEQ multiplex PCR reads, yields one record per CDR3 protein. The table lists 90,000 to 110,000 distinct CDR3 sequences, 96% of them singletons. Sequenced input: CD4+ T cells from PBMCs. The receptors come from a human donor in good health.

The rearrangement uses TRBV20-1 and TRBJ2-5, with 7 positions matching TRBD1. The CDR3 spans 14 residues. Germline CDR1 reads DFQATT; CDR2 reads SNEGSKA (reference sequence). V shed 3 bases, J shed 5 bases, and the junction held 9 bases outside the gene matches. CDR3 bases: TGCAGTGCTAGCCCGGGACAGAAGTGGGAGACCCAGTACTTC. It is translated as CSASPGQKWETQYF.

V gene TRBV4-3 combines with J gene TRBJ1-2; tentative D call: TRBD1 (5 bases). V lost 1 base, J lost 8 bases, and 14 bases lay in between. The CDR3 contains 14 residues. The germline V gene encodes CDR1 LGHNA and CDR2 YSLEER. The CDR3 sequence: CASSQGVGGIGYTF. The CDR3 DNA sequence: TGCGCCAGCAGCCAAGGTGTCGGGGGAATAGGCTACACCTTC.

The chain carries TRBV4-3 and TRBJ2-3; D gene unclear. Germline CDR1 and CDR2: LGHNA and YSLEER. V was trimmed by 4 bases and J by 2 bases, leaving 10 bases between them. The length of the CDR3 is 14 residues. This CDR3 reads CASSPSVPTDTQYF. CDR3 sequence (DNA): TGCGCCAGCAGCCCCTCTGTCCCCACAGATACGCAGTATTTT.

The genes are TRBV6-2 or TRBV6-3 and TRBJ1-2; D unclear. The V and J ends lost 7 bases and 3 bases respectively, with 9 bases between them. Germline CDR1 is MNHEY and CDR2 is SVGEGT. The CDR3 runs 12 residues. CDR3 in amino acids: CASTQYDYGYTF. Written as DNA, the CDR3 is TGTGCCAGCACCCAGTACGACTATGGCTACACCTTC.

This chain links TRBV9 with TRBJ2-2; 7 bases map to TRBD1. The length of the CDR3 is 16 residues. The germline V gene has CDR1 SGDLS and CDR2 YYNGEE. V shed 3 bases and J 1 base; nucleotides not matched to a gene: 6. The CDR3: CASSASGTENTGELFF. CDR3 DNA: TGTGCCAGCAGCGCGTCCGGGACAGAGAACACCGGGGAGCTGTTTTTT.

The rearrangement joins TRBV2 to TRBJ1-1; D remains ambiguous. The CDR3 has 13 residues. Trimming shortened V by 4 bases and J by 0 bases, and 6 bases separated the two germline ends. Germline-derived CDR1 and CDR2 are SNHLY and FYNNEI. CDR3 nucleotide sequence: TGTGCCAGCAGTGGACAAGTGAACACTGAAGCTTTCTTT. Encoded protein: CASSGQVNTEAFF.

The gene calls are TRBV6-2 or TRBV6-3 and TRBJ1-2; the D gene is possibly TRBD1 (5 bases). Trimming shortened V by 2 bases and J by 6 bases, and 22 bases separated the two germline ends. The CDR3 consists of 17 residues. Germline lookup yields CDR1 MNHEY and CDR2 SVGEGT. The chain's CDR3 is CASSYPRNRDGADGYTF. The CDR3, as DNA: TGTGCCAGCAGTTACCCACGAAACCGGGACGGCGCAGATGGCTACACCTTC.

This clonotype was seen only a few times. V is TRBV12-3 or TRBV12-4 and J is TRBJ2-5; no clear D gene. The ends were cut back, 3 bases at V and 2 bases at J, with 7 bases in the middle. The length of the CDR3 is 13 residues. CDR3 nucleotides: TGTGCCAGCAGTTTGTCCCCTCAAGAGACCCAGTACTTC. This encodes CASSLSPQETQYF.

This chain uses TRBV20-1 with TRBJ2-7; D is unresolved. The length of the CDR3 is 14 residues. With 5 bases removed from V and 0 bases from J, the gap between germline ends came to 14 bases. Germline values: CDR1 DFQATT, CDR2 SNEGSKA (reference sequence). CDR3 region: CSALTNIGSYEQYF. The CDR3 bases are TGCAGTGCTCTCACTAACATAGGCTCCTACGAGCAGTACTTC.

The J gene is TRBJ2-7, the V gene TRBV5-4; D is unclear. From germline, CDR1 is SGHNT and CDR2 YYREEE (reference sequence). Between the trimmed V and J ends, which lost 0 bases and 3 bases, there was a span of 4 bases. The CDR3 is made up of 12 amino acids. CDR3 DNA sequence: TGTGCCAGCAGCTTGGAGGGCTACGAGCAGTACTTC. This codes for CASSLEGYEQYF.

This chain joins TRBV20-1 and TRBJ2-7; no firm D call. Germline V gives CDR1 DFQATT, CDR2 SNEGSKA (reference sequence). There are 10 residues in the CDR3. The V and J ends lost 5 bases and 6 bases respectively, with 8 bases between them. In nucleotides, the CDR3 is TGCAGTGCTGGGAAAGGCGAGCAGTACTTC. Protein product: CSAGKGEQYF.

The J gene is TRBJ1-5, the V gene TRBV5-1, with D possibly TRBD1 on 6 matching bases. The germline V and J ends were trimmed by 0 bases and 2 bases, with 9 bases remaining between them. This CDR3 spans 15 amino acids. Germline loops: CDR1 SGHRS, CDR2 YFSETQ. The CDR3 here is CASSLAGVGNQPQHF. DNA of the CDR3: TGCGCCAGCAGCTTGGCAGGGGTGGGCAATCAGCCCCAGCATTTT.

Here the CDR3 reads CATSLSSYNSPLHF. For the CDR3, the DNA is TGTGCCACAAGTCTGAGCTCCTATAATTCACCCCTCCACTTT. This sequence joins TRBV6-6 and TRBJ1-6; D ambiguous. Germline CDR1 is MNHNY and CDR2 is SVGAGI (reference sequence). The V end was cut by 10 bases, the J end by 0 bases, with 10 bases between. The CDR3 extends over 14 amino acids.

This clonotype occurred once. The chain employs TRBV2 and TRBJ2-5; TRBD2 is a possible D gene (5 bases). This CDR3 comprises 11 residues. The ends were cut back, 8 bases at V and 5 bases at J, with 9 bases in the middle. CDR1 is SNHLY and CDR2 is FYNNEI in the germline V gene. CDR3 sequence: CASLAGETQYF. DNA for the CDR3: TGTGCCAGCCTCGCGGGTGAGACCCAGTACTTC.

The chain combines TRBV7-4 with TRBJ1-5; D is uncertain. CDR1 and CDR2 (germline): SGHVT, SQSDAQ. CDR3 length: 11 residues. Trimming removed 5 bases from V and 5 bases from J, with 4 bases in between. Here the CDR3 reads CASSHYQPQHF. In nucleotides, the CDR3 is TGTGCCAGCAGCCATTATCAGCCCCAGCATTTT.

The chain carries TRBV10-2 and TRBJ2-3; the D is unclear. Germline V gene data show CDR1 as WSHSY and CDR2 as SAAADI. V gave up 9 bases and J gave up 6 bases, with 19 bases separating them. The length of the CDR3 is 14 residues. CDR3 amino acids: CASTTGGSRDTQYF. In DNA form, the CDR3 reads TGCGCCAGTACGACTGGTGGGTCTCGTGATACGCAGTATTTT.

The V call is TRBV18, the J call TRBJ1-4; the D is unclear. The CDR3 contains 13 residues. Between the trimmed V and J ends, which lost 7 bases and 3 bases, there was a span of 9 bases. Germline CDR1 and CDR2: KGHSH and LQKENI. The CDR3 DNA reads as TGTGCCAGCTACCAAGGTGCTAATGAAAAACTGTTTTTT. Protein product: CASYQGANEKLFF.